This entry describes one TCR beta chain. Its antigen is as yet unknown. These data belong to a study of CD8+CD57+ T cells in acquired aplastic anemia. The study's findings and limits: Found in both controls and patients were approximately 30 CD8+ CDR3 sequences.

Genomic DNA acted as the template from which TCR beta VDJ combination and CDR3 sequence profiling were carried out. MiXCR, applied by TCRdb to the reads, yields one record per CDR3 protein. This sample carries 150,000 or so distinct CDR3 sequences, around 48% of them seen once, and the ten largest clones take about 2.8%. Patients who underwent sequencing had shown CD8+CD57+ cell expansion by flow cytometry. The germline V gene encodes CDR1 SNHLY and CDR2 FYNNEI. The V end lost 3 bases, the J end lost 2 bases, and 12 bases lay between the germline ends. This CDR3 has 15 residues. The TCR was taken from a human donor with aplastic anemia. Material for sequencing was sorted CD4+, CD8+, or CD8+CD57+ T cells (not recorded which) from PBMCs. The gene calls are TRBV2 and TRBJ2-3; D is undetermined. CDR3 protein: CASSDFGPSTDTQYF. The CDR3 DNA follows: TGTGCCAGCAGTGATTTTGGTCCGTCCACAGATACGCAGTATTTT.